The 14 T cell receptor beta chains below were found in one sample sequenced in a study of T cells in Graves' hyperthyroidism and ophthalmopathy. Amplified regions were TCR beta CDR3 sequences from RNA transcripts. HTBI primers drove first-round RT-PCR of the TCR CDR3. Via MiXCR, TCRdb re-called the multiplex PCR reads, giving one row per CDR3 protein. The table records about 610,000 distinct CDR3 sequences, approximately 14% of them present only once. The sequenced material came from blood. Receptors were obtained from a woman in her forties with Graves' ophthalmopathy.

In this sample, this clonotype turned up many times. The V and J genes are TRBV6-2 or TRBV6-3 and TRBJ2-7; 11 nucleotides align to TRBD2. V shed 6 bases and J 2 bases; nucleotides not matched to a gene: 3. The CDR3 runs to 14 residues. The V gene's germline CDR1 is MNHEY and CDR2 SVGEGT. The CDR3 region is CASRGTSGPYEQYF. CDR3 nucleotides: TGTGCCAGCAGGGGGACTAGCGGTCCCTACGAGCAGTACTTC.

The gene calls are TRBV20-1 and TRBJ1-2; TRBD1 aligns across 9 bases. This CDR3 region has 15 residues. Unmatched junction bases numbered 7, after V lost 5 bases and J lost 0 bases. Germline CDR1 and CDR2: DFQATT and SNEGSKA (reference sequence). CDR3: CSAQDRGASNYGYTF. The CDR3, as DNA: TGCAGTGCTCAGGACAGGGGTGCTTCTAACTATGGCTACACCTTC.

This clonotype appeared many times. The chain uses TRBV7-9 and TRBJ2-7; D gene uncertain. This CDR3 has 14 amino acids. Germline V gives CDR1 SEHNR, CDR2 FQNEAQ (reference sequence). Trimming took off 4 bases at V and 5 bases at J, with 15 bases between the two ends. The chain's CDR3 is CASSSRTGRNEQYF. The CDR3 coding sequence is TGTGCCAGCAGCTCAAGGACCGGACGGAACGAGCAGTACTTC. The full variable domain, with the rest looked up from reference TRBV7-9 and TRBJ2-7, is DTGVSQNPRHKITKRGQNVTFRCDPISEHNRLYWYRQTLGQGPEFLTYFQNEAQLEKSRLLSDRFSAERPKGSFSTLEIQRTEQGDSAMYLCASSSRTGRNEQYFGPGTRLTVT.

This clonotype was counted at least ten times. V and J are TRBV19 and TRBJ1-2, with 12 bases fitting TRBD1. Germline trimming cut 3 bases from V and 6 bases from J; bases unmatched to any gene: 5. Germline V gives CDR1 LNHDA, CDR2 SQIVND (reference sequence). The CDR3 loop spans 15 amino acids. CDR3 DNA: TGTGCCAGTAGTATCATGGGGACAGGGGGCCATGGCTACACCTTC. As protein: CASSIMGTGGHGYTF.

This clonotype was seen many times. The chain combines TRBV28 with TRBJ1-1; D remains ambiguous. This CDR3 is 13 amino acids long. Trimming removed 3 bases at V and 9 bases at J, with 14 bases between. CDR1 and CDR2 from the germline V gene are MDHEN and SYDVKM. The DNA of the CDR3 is TGTGCCAGCAGTTTGTTTGGGATTTGGAAAGCTTTCTTT. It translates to CASSLFGIWKAFF.

The CDR3, as DNA: TGTGCCAGCAGTTTTTTGCAGGGGGCGGCAAAACTTCGGCCCCAGCATTTT. Its protein product is CASSFLQGAAKLRPQHF. The chain has TRBV28 and TRBJ1-5, with 8 bases that match TRBD1. The CDR3 length is 17 residues. The J segment lost 9 bases and the V segment lost 3 bases, leaving 16 bases of the junction unmatched. CDR1 and CDR2 from the germline V gene are MDHEN and SYDVKM.

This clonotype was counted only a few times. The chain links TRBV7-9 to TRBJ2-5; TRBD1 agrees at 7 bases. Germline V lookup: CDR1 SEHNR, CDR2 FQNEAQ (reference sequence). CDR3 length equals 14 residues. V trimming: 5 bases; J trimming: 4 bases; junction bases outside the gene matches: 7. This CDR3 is CASSLGDSRETQYF. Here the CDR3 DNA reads TGTGCCAGCAGCCTGGGGGACAGTAGAGAGACCCAGTACTTC.

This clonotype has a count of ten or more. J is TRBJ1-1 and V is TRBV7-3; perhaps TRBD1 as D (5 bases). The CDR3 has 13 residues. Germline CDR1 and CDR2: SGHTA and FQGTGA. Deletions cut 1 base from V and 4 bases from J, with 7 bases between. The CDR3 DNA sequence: TGTGCCAGCAGCTTAAATAGGGGCACTGAAGCTTTCTTT. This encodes CASSLNRGTEAFF.

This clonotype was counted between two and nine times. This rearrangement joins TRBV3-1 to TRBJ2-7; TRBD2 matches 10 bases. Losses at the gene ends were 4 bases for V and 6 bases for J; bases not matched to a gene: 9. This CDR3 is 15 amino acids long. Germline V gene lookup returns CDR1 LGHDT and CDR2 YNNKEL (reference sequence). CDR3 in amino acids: CASSREGLARLEQYF. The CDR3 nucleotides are TGTGCCAGCAGCCGAGAGGGACTAGCGAGACTCGAGCAGTACTTC.

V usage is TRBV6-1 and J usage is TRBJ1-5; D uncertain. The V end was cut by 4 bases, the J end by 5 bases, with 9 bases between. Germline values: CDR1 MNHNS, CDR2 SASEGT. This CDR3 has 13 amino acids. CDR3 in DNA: TGTGCCAGCAGTGCGGGTTTTGATCAGCCCCAGCATTTT. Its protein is CASSAGFDQPQHF.

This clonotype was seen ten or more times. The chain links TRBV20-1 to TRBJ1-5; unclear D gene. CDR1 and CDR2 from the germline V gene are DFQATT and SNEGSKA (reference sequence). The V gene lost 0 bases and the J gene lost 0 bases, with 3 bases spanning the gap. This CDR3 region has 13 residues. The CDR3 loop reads CSARDLSNQPQHF. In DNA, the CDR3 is TGCAGTGCTAGAGATCTTAGCAATCAGCCCCAGCATTTT.

The CDR3 here is CASSSTGLGAYGYTF. Here the CDR3 DNA reads TGTGCCAGCAGCTCCACAGGGCTTGGGGCCTATGGCTACACCTTC. The chain uses TRBV9 and TRBJ1-2; D is possibly TRBD1 (6 bases). The V end lost 4 bases, the J end lost 4 bases, and 17 bases lay between the germline ends. The CDR3 runs to 15 residues. Germline V gene sequence: CDR1 SGDLS, CDR2 YYNGEE.

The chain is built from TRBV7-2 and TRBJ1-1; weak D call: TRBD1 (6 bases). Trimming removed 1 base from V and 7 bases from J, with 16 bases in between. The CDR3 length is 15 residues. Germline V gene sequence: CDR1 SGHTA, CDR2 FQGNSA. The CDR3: CASSLGFYREVEAFF. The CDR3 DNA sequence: TGTGCCAGCAGCTTAGGTTTTTACAGGGAAGTTGAAGCTTTCTTT.

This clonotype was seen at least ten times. The CDR3 DNA follows: TGTGCCAGCAGACCAGGGATGCGGGAGCTGTTTTTT. This encodes CASRPGMRELFF. This chain connects TRBV6-2 or TRBV6-3 to TRBJ2-2; D might be TRBD1 (5 bases). The CDR3 is 12 residues long. Trimming stripped 6 bases from V and 9 bases from J, with 11 bases between. From germline, CDR1 is MNHEY and CDR2 SVGEGT.